This is a list of T cell receptor beta chains from one sample in a study of beta chain features in type 1 diabetes. The assay was immunoSEQ multiplex PCR, and TCRdb's table has in-frame clones only and misses some. In the table there are roughly 340,000 clones, roughly 13% of which are singletons. Sequencing was performed on naive CD4+ T cells from blood. These receptors came from a young woman with type 1 diabetes. Both conserved end residues are part of each CDR3. The D gene is left open where the match is weak. Size is stated for part of the rows, as once, few or many counts, or as a class when the clone is expanded.

CDR3 protein	CDR3 DNA	V gene	J gene	clone size	D gene
CASSLLGAAKTEAFF	TGTGCCAGCAGCTTGTTGGGGGCTGCGAAGACTGAAGCTTTCTTT	TRBV5-4	TRBJ1-1	NA	NA
CASSLGQMNTEAFF	TGTGCCAGCAGCTTAGGACAGATGAACACTGAAGCTTTCTTT	TRBV7-2	TRBJ1-1	few	NA
CASSQTGQGNTEAFF	TGTGCCAGCTCACAAACGGGACAGGGAAACACTGAAGCTTTCTTT	TRBV18	TRBJ1-1	NA	TRBD1
CSVVEDTQYF	TGCAGCGTTGTGGAGGATACGCAGTATTTT	TRBV29-1	TRBJ2-3	many	NA
CSVEVGQGEPQHF	TGCAGCGTTGAAGTCGGACAGGGGGAGCCCCAGCATTTT	TRBV29-1	TRBJ1-5	few	TRBD1
CASSPALGGSYEQYF	TGTGCCAGCTCACCAGCCCTCGGGGGGTCCTACGAGCAGTACTTC	TRBV18	TRBJ2-7	few	TRBD2
CASSEVGGRGETQYF	TGTGCCAGCAGTGAGGTCGGGGGGCGAGGAGAGACCCAGTACTTC	TRBV25-1	TRBJ2-5	NA	NA
CASSQLGKRDTQYF	TGTGCCAGCAGCCAACTCGGAAAGCGGGATACGCAGTATTTT	TRBV11-2	TRBJ2-3	few	NA
CASSLGGTSGKQQFF	TGCGCCAGCAGCTTGGGGGGGACTAGCGGCAAACAGCAGTTCTTC	TRBV5-1	TRBJ2-1	few	TRBD2
CASSFRPDRDFTEAFF	TGCGCCAGCAGCTTCCGCCCCGACAGGGATTTCACTGAAGCTTTCTTT	TRBV4-3	TRBJ1-1	few	TRBD1
CASSLIWGREGEQFF	TGTGCCAGCAGTTTAATCTGGGGGAGGGAGGGTGAGCAGTTCTTC	TRBV27	TRBJ2-1	NA	TRBD2
CASRRTGRNEQFF	TGTGCCAGCAGGCGGACAGGGCGGAATGAGCAGTTCTTC	TRBV7-9	TRBJ2-1	few	TRBD1
CASSIRTGSFGGETQYF	TGTGCCAGCAGCATTCGGACAGGGAGCTTCGGGGGAGAGACCCAGTACTTC	TRBV5-5	TRBJ2-5	NA	TRBD1
CASSREQGTQYF	TGTGCCAGCAGCCGGGAGCAGGGTACGCAGTATTTT	TRBV6-5	TRBJ2-3	NA	NA
CASSEGLGRGLWNTEAFF	TGTGCCAGCAGCGAGGGCCTAGGCAGGGGGCTATGGAACACTGAAGCTTTCTTT	TRBV7-9	TRBJ1-1	NA	TRBD1
CAWSVSSGSYNEQFF	TGTGCCTGGAGTGTCTCTAGCGGGAGTTACAATGAGCAGTTCTTC	TRBV30	TRBJ2-1	few	TRBD2
CASSKTGLPPYEQYF	TGTGCCAGCAGCAAAACGGGACTACCTCCCTACGAGCAGTACTTC	TRBV7-9	TRBJ2-7	few	TRBD2
CASSHGDRDYNEQFF	TGCGCCAGCAGCCATGGGGACAGGGACTACAATGAGCAGTTCTTC	TRBV4-3	TRBJ2-1	few	TRBD1
CASSRRASGRGGGETQYF	TGTGCCAGCAGCCGGAGGGCTAGCGGGAGAGGGGGTGGGGAGACCCAGTACTTC	TRBV7-2	TRBJ2-5	few	TRBD2
CASSSRGSSDGGYGYTF	TGTGCCAGCAGTTCACGGGGGTCTTCGGACGGAGGCTATGGCTACACCTTC	TRBV27	TRBJ1-2	NA	NA